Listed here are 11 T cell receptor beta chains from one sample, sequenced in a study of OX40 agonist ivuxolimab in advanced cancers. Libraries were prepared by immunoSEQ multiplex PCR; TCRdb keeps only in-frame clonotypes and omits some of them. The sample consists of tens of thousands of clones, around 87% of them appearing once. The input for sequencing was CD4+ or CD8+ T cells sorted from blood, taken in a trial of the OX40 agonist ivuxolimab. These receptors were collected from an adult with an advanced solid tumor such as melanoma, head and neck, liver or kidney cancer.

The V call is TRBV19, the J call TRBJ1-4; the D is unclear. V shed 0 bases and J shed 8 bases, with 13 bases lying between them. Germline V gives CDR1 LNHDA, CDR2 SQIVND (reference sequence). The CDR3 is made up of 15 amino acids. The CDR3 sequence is CASSIEGPPWEKLFF. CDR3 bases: TGTGCCAGTAGTATAGAGGGCCCGCCGTGGGAAAAACTGTTTTTT.

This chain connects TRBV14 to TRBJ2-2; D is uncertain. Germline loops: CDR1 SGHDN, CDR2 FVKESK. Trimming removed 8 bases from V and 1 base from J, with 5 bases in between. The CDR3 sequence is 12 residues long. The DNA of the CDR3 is TGTGCCAGCCGACAGAACACCGGGGAGCTGTTTTTT. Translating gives CASRQNTGELFF.

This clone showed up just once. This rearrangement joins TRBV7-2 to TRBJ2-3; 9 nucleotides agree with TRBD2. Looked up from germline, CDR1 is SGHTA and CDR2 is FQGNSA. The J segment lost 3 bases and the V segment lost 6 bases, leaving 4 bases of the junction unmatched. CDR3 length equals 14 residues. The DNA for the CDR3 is TGTGCCAGCAGAGTAGCGGGAGTGACAGATACGCAGTATTTT. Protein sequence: CASRVAGVTDTQYF.

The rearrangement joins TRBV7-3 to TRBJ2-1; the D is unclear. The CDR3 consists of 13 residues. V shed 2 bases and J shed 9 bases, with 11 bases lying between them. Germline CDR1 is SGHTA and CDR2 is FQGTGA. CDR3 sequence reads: CASSLQNPGEQFF. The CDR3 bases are TGTGCCAGCAGCTTACAGAATCCCGGTGAGCAGTTCTTC.

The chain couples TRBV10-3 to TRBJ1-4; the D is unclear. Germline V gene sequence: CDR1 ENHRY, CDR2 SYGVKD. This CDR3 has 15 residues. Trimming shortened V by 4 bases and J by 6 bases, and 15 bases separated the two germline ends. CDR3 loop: CAISGDPGVDEKLFF. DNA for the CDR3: TGTGCCATCAGTGGGGATCCCGGGGTCGATGAAAAACTGTTTTTT.

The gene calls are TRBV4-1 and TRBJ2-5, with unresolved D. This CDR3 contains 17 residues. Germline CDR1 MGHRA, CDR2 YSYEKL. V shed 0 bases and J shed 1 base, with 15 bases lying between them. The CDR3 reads CASSQEGKRWSQETQYF. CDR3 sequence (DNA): TGCGCCAGCAGCCAAGAGGGGAAAAGGTGGTCCCAAGAGACCCAGTACTTC.

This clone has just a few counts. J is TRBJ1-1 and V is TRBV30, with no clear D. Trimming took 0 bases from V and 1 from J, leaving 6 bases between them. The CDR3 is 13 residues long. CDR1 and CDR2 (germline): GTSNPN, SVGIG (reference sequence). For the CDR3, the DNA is TGTGCCTGGAGTGTACATGGGAACACTGAAGCTTTCTTT. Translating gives CAWSVHGNTEAFF.

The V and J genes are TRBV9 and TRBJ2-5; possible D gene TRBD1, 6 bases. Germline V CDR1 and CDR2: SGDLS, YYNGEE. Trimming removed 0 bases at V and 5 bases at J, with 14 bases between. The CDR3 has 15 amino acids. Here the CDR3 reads CASSVVGTRGETQYF. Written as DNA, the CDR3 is TGTGCCAGCAGCGTAGTGGGGACAAGAGGGGAGACCCAGTACTTC.

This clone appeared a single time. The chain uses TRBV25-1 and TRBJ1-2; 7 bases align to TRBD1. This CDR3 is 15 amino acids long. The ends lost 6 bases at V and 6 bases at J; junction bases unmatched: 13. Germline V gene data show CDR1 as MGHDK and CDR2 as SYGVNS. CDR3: CASRHNGRGQDGYTF. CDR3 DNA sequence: TGTGCCAGCAGACACAACGGGAGGGGGCAGGATGGCTACACCTTC.

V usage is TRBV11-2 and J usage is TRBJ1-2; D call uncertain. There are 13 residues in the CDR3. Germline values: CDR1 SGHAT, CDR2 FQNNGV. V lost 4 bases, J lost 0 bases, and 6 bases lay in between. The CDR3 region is CASSSGSNYGYTF. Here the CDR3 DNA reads TGTGCCAGCAGCTCCGGATCTAACTATGGCTACACCTTC.

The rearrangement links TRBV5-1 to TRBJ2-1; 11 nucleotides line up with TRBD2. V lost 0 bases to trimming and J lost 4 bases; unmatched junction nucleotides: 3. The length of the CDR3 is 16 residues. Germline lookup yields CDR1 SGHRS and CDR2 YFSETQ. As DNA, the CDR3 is TGCGCCAGCAGCTTGGGGACTAGCGGGCATTACAATGAGCAGTTCTTC. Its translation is CASSLGTSGHYNEQFF.